This T cell receptor (beta chain) was observed in a study of immune evolution from preneoplasia to lung adenocarcinoma. Overall study results and limits: Later-stage lesions appeared to have more T cells, more diversity, less clonality.

Histologic diagnosis was independently verified by two lung pathologists. Macro-dissection enriched premalignant or tumor cells before nucleic acid extraction. Data came from immunoSEQ multiplex PCR; TCRdb stores just in-frame clones and leaves some out. The data contain 9,300 or so clones, roughly 80% of them singletons. V gave up 0 bases and J gave up 7 bases, with 10 bases separating them. The CDR3 covers 13 residues. Germline lookup yields CDR1 SGHRS and CDR2 YFSETQ. In regard to this clone: Its antigen is currently unknown.

Input material: FFPE minimally invasive lung adenocarcinoma tissue. The sequence was collected from an older donor with lung adenocarcinoma. This chain uses TRBV5-1 with TRBJ1-2; D gene ambiguous. The CDR3 bases are TGCGCCAGCAGCTTGGTGCCAGAAAGTGGCTACACCTTC. Translated: CASSLVPESGYTF.